This T cell receptor (beta chain) came from a study of Graves' ophthalmopathy and Graves' hyperthyroidism. Scientists amplified the TCR beta CDR3 regions from RNA transcripts. The library came from an HTBI-primed first-round RT-PCR and a second-round multiplex PCR. One entry per CDR3 protein results from TCRdb running MiXCR on the multiplex PCR reads. The repertoire holds around 670,000 distinct CDR3 sequences, 40% seen once, with approximately 43% in the top ten. V gave up 5 bases and J gave up 6 bases, with 26 bases separating them. This CDR3 is 17 amino acids long. The germline gives CDR1 SNHLY, CDR2 FYNNEI.

The TCR comes from an adult man with Graves' ophthalmopathy. The chain recombines TRBV2 with TRBJ2-7; weak D call: TRBD1 (7 bases). Sequencing used peripheral blood. CDR3 loop: CASSYSNTRQGLLEQYF. The CDR3 DNA reads TGTGCCAGCAGTTACTCGAATACGAGACAGGGACTTCTCGAGCAGTACTTC.